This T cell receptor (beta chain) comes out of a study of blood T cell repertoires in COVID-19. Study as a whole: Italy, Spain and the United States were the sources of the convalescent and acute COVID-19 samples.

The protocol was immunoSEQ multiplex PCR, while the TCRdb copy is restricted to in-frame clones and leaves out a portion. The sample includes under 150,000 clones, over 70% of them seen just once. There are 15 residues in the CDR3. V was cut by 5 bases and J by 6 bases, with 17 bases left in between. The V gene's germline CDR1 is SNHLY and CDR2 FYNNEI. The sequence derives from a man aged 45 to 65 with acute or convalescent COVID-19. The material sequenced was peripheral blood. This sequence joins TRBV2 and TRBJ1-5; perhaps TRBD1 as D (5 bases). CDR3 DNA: TGTGCCAGCAGTTCCCAGGGAGGGCGTAGTCAGCCCCAGCATTTT. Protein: CASSSQGGRSQPQHF.